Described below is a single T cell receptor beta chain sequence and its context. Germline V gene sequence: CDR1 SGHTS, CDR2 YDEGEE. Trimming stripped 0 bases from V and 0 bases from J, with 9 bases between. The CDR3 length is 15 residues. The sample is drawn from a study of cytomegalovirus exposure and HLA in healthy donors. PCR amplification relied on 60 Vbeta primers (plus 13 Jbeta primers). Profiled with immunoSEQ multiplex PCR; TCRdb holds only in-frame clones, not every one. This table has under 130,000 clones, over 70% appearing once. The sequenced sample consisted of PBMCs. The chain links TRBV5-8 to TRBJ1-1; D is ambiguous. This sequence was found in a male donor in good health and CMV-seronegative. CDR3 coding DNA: TGTGCCAGCAGCTTGGGAGGCCGCATGAACACTGAAGCTTTCTTT. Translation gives CASSLGGRMNTEAFF.